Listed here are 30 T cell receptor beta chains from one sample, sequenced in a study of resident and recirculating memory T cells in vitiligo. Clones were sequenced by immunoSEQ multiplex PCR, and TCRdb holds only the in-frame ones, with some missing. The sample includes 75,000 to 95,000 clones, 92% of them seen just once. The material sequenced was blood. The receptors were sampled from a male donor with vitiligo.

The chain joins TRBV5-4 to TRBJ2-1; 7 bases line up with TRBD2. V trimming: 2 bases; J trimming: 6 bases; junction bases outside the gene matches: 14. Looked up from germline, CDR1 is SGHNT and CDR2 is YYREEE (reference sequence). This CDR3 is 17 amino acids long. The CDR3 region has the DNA TGTGCCAGCAGCTTCCCGGGGGTTCAGCGGGGCTTCAATGAGCAGTTCTTC. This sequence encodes CASSFPGVQRGFNEQFF.

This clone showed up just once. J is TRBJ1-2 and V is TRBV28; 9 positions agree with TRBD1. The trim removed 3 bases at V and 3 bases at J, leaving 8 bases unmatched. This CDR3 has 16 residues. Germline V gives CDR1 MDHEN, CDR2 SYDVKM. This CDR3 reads CASSFRGTGRDYGYTF. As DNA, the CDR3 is TGTGCCAGCAGTTTCCGAGGGACAGGGAGGGACTATGGCTACACCTTC.

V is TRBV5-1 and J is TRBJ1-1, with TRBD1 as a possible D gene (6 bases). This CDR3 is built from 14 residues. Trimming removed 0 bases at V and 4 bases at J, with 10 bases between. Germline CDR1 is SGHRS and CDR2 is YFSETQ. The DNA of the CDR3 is TGCGCCAGCAGCTTGGCCCTAGGGGGCACTGAAGCTTTCTTT. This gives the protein CASSLALGGTEAFF.

The CDR3 sequence: CASSLGVGYEQYF. The CDR3 nucleotides are TGTGCCAGCAGTTTGGGCGTCGGATACGAGCAGTACTTC. V is TRBV27 and J is TRBJ2-7; D not resolved. Germline-derived CDR1 and CDR2 are MNHEY and SMNVEV (reference sequence). Trimming stripped 3 bases from V and 4 bases from J, with 10 bases between. The length of the CDR3 is 13 residues.

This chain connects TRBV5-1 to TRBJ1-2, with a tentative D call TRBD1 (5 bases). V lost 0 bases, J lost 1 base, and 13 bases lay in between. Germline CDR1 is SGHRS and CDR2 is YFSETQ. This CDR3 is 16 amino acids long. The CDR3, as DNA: TGCGCCAGCAGCTTGGCGGGTGGGGCCCTTAACTATGGCTACACCTTC. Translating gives CASSLAGGALNYGYTF.

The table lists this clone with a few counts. CDR3 coding DNA: TGTGCCAGCAGCCATTTAGGGGAGGGACTTAATCAGCCCCAGCATTTT. Its translation: CASSHLGEGLNQPQHF. The chain joins TRBV7-9 to TRBJ1-5; D is possibly TRBD1 (5 bases). Trimming took off 5 bases at V and 4 bases at J, with 18 bases between the two ends. This CDR3 is 16 amino acids long. Germline V lookup: CDR1 SEHNR, CDR2 FQNEAQ (reference sequence).

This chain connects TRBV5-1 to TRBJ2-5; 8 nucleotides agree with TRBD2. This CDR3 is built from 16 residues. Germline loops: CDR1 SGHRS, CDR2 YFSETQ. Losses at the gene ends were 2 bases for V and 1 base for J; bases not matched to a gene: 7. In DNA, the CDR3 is TGCGCCAGCAGCTTACTAGCGGCGGGGCCCCAAGAGACCCAGTACTTC. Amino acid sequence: CASSLLAAGPQETQYF.

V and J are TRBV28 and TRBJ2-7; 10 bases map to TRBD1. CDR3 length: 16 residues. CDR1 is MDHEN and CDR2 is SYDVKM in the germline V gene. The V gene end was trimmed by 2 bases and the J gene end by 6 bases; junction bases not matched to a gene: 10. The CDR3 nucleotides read TGTGCCAGCAGTTTAGACTTCGCGGGACAGGGGTTCGAGCAGTACTTC. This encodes CASSLDFAGQGFEQYF.

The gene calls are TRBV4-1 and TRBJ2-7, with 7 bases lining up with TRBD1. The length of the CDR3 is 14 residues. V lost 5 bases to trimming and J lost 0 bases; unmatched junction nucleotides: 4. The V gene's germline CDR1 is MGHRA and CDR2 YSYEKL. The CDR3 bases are TGCGCCAGCAGCACCCGACAGGGCTCCTACGAGCAGTACTTC. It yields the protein CASSTRQGSYEQYF.

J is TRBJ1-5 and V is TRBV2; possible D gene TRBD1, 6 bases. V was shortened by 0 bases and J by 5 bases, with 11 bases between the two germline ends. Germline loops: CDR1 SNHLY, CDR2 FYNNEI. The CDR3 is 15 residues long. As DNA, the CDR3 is TGTGCCAGCAGTGAAGCGCAACAGGGCTATCAGCCCCAGCATTTT. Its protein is CASSEAQQGYQPQHF.

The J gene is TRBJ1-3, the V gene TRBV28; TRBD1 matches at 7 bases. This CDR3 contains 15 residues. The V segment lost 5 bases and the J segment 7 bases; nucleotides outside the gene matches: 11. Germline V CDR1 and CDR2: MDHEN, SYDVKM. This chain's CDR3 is CASSPTSTGSNTIYF. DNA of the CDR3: TGTGCCAGCAGTCCAACATCGACAGGGTCGAACACCATATATTTT.

DNA of the CDR3: TGTGCCAGCAGACCGACGGGGAACACTGAAGCTTTCTTT. Amino acids: CASRPTGNTEAFF. V is TRBV28 and J is TRBJ1-1; D uncertain. Germline V gene lookup returns CDR1 MDHEN and CDR2 SYDVKM. The V and J ends lost 6 bases and 1 base respectively, with 9 bases between them. The CDR3 extends over 13 amino acids.

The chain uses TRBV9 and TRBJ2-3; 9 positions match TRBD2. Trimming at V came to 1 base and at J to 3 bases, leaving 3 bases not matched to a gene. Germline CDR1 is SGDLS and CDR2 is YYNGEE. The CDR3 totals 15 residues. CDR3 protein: CASSVLAGLTDTQYF. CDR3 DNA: TGTGCCAGCAGCGTACTAGCGGGATTGACAGATACGCAGTATTTT. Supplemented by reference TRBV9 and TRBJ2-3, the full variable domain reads DSGVTQTPKHLITATGQRVTLRCSPRSGDLSVYWYQQSLDQGLQFLIQYYNGEERAKGNILERFSAQQFPDLHSELNLSSLELGDSALYFCASSVLAGLTDTQYFGPGTRLTVL.

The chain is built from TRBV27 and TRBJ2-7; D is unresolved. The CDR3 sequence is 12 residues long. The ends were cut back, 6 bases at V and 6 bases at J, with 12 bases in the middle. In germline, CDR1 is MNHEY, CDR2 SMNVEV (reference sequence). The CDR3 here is CASSRAIAEQYF. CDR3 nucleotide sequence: TGTGCCAGCAGCAGAGCCATAGCCGAGCAGTACTTC.

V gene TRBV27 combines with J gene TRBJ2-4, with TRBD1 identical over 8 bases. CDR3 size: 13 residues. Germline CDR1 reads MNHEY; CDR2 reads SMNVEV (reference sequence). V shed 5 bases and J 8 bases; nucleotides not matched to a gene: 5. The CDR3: CASSQGAGYIQYF. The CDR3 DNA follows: TGTGCCAGCAGTCAGGGGGCAGGATACATTCAGTACTTC.

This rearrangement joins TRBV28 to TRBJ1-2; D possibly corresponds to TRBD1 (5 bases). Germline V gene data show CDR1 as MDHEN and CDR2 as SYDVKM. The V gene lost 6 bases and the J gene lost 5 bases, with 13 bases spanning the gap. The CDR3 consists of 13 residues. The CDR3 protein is CASRFPGTYGYTF. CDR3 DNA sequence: TGTGCCAGCAGATTCCCGGGGACTTATGGCTACACCTTC.

CDR3 amino acids: CASILGAEQYF. The CDR3 DNA follows: TGCGCCAGCATCCTAGGGGCCGAGCAGTACTTC. The chain employs TRBV10-2 and TRBJ2-7; tentative D call: TRBD1 (5 bases). With 7 bases removed from V and 6 bases from J, the gap between germline ends came to 10 bases. The CDR3 totals 11 residues. Germline CDR1 reads WSHSY; CDR2 reads SAAADI.

The CDR3 DNA reads as TGTGCCAGCAGCGGGGGGGGAGCCTACGAGCAGTACTTC. Protein: CASSGGGAYEQYF. V gene TRBV5-4 combines with J gene TRBJ2-7; TRBD2 agrees at 7 bases. Per the germline V gene, CDR1 is SGHNT and CDR2 is YYREEE (reference sequence). The ends lost 4 bases at V and 2 bases at J; junction bases unmatched: 3. The CDR3 is 13 amino acids. The whole variable domain, remainder taken from reference TRBV5-4 and TRBJ2-7, is ETGVTQSPTHLIKTRGQQVTLRCSSQSGHNTVSWYQQALGQGPQFIFQYYREEENGRGNFPPRFSGLQFPNYSSELNVNALELDDSALYLCASSGGGAYEQYFGPGTRLTVT.

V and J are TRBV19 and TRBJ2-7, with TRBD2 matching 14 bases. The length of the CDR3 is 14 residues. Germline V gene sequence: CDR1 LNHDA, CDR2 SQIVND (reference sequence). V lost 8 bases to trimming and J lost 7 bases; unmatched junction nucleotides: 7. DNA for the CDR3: TGTGCCAGTGACTCCGGGACTAGCGGGGGAGAGCAGTACTTC. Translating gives CASDSGTSGGEQYF.

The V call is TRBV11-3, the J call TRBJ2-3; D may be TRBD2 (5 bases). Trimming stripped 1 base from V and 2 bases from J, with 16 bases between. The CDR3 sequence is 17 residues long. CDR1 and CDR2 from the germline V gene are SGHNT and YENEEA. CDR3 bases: TGTGCCAGCAGCTTAGGTCCATGGGAGAAACACACAGATACGCAGTATTTT. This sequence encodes CASSLGPWEKHTDTQYF.

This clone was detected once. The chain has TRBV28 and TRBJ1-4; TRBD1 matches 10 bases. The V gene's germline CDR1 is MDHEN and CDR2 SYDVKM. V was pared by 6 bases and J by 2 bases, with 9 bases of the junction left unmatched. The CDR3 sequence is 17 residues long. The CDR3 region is CASRGQGHLPTNEKLFF. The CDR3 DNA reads TGTGCCAGCAGGGGACAGGGGCACCTCCCCACTAATGAAAAACTGTTTTTT.

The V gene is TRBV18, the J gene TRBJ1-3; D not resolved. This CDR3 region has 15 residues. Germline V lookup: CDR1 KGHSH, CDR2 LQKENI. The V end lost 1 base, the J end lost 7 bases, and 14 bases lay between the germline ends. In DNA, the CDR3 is TGTGCCAGCTCACCACAAGGTTTGTCGAGGAACACCATATATTTT. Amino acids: CASSPQGLSRNTIYF.

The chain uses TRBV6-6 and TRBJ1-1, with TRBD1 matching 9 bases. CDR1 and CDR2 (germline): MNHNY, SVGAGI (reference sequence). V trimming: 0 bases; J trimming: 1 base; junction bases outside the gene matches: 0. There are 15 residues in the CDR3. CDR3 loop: CASSYSGQGNTEAFF. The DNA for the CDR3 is TGTGCCAGCAGTTACTCGGGACAGGGGAACACTGAAGCTTTCTTT.

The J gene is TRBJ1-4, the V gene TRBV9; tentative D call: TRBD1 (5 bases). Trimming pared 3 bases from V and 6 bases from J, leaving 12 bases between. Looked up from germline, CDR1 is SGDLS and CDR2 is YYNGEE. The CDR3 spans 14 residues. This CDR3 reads CASSGGGGDEKLFF. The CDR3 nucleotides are TGTGCCAGCAGCGGCGGAGGAGGGGATGAAAAACTGTTTTTT.

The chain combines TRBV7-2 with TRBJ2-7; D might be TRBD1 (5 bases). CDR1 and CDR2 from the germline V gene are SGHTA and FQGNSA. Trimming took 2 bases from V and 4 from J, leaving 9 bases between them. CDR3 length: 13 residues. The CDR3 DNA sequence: TGTGCCAGCAGCTTAACAGGAGAATACGAGCAGTACTTC. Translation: CASSLTGEYEQYF.

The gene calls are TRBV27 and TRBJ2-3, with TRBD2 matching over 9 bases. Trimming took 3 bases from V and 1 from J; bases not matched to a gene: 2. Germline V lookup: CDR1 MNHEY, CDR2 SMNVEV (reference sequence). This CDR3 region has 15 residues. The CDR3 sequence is CASSFLAGGTDTQYF. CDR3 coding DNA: TGTGCCAGCAGTTTCTTAGCGGGAGGCACAGATACGCAGTATTTT.

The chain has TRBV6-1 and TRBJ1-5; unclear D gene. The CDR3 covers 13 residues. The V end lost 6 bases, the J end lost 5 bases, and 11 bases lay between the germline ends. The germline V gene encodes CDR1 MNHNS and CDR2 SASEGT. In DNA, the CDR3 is TGTGCCAGCAGATTGGGCCTCTATCAGCCCCAGCATTTT. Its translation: CASRLGLYQPQHF.

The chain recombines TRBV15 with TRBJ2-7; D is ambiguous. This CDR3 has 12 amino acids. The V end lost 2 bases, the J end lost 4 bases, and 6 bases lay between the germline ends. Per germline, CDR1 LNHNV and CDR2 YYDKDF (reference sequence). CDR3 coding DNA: TGTGCCACCAGCAGAACTCGTTACGAGCAGTACTTC. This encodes CATSRTRYEQYF.

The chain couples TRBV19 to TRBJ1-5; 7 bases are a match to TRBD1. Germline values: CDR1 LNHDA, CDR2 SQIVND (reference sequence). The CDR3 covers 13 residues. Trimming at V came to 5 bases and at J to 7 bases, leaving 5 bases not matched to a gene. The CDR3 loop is CASSPGGGQPQHF. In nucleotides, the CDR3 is TGTGCCAGTAGTCCAGGGGGAGGCCAGCCCCAGCATTTT.

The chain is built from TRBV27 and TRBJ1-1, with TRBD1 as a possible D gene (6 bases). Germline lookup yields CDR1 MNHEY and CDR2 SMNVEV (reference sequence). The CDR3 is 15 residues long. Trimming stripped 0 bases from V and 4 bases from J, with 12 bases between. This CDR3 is CASSLSAGATTEAFF. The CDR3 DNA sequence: TGTGCCAGCAGTTTATCGGCAGGGGCGACCACTGAAGCTTTCTTT.